This T cell receptor beta chain was found in a study of Ad26.COV2.S vaccination and SARS-CoV-2 variants. Measured with immunoSEQ multiplex PCR; TCRdb has only the in-frame clones, and not every one. The table shows about 390,000 clones, with 92% occurring only once. As to treatment: some 20 received Ad26.COV2.S at low or high dose, single or two shots; several received placebo; per-sample allocation not given. Day 63 after the first vaccine or placebo injection was the time point for sampling. The shot given was an Ad26 vector that makes Wuhan-strain SARS-CoV-2 spike. Here the sequenced sample was peripheral blood, taken in a trial of Ad26.COV2.S vaccine versus placebo. This TCR came from a person between 18 and 59 years old who received the Ad26.COV2.S COVID-19 vaccine or a placebo.

Written as DNA, the CDR3 is TGTGCCAGCAGCCAAGGGACTAGCGGGGGGCAGTTCTTC. Its translation is CASSQGTSGGQFF. This chain uses TRBV3-1 (or the pseudogene TRBV3-2) with TRBJ2-1, with TRBD2 matching 13 bases. J lost 12 bases, V lost 1 base, and 0 bases had no gene match. This CDR3 is built from 13 residues. Germline V gene sequence: CDR1 LGHDT, CDR2 YNNKEL (reference sequence).